This T cell receptor beta chain was identified during a study of OX40 agonist ivuxolimab in advanced cancers. Study results and caveats: On average, CD8+ T cells had more expanded clones than CD4+. Both CD4+ and CD8+ T cell populations in blood had undergone clonal expansion by week 6 at 0.1 to 3.0 mg/kg.

Some clones are missing from TCRdb's copy, which holds only in-frame ones; the method was immunoSEQ multiplex PCR. The sample lists approximately 52,000 clones; 83% were seen once. With regard to this clone: Its antigen is unidentified.

This CDR3 region has 13 residues. Germline V lookup: CDR1 MNHEY, CDR2 SVGAGI. V lost 5 bases to trimming and J lost 2 bases, with 10 bases between them. This rearrangement joins TRBV6-5 to TRBJ2-7; D may correspond to TRBD1 or TRBD2 (5 bases each). Sequenced here: CD4+ or CD8+ T cells sorted from blood, sampled in a trial of the OX40 agonist ivuxolimab. The receptor was isolated from an adult with an advanced solid tumor such as melanoma, head and neck, liver or kidney cancer. DNA of the CDR3: TGTGCCAGCAGTCGGGGACCCACCTACGAGCAGTACTTC. Protein sequence: CASSRGPTYEQYF.